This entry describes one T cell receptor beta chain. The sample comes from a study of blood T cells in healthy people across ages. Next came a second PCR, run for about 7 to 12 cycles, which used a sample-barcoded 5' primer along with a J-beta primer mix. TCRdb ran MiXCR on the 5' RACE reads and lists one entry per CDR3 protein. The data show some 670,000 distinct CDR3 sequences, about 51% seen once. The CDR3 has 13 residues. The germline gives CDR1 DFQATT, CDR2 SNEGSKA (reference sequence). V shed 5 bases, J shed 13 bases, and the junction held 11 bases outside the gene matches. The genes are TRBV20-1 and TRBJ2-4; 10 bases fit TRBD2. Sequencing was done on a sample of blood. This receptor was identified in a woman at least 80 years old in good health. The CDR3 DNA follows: TGCAGTGCTTACTCTAGCGGGAGTAAAGAGCAGTACTTC. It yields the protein CSAYSSGSKEQYF.